One sample yielded the 22 T cell receptor beta chains listed below, sequenced in a study of monozygotic twins with cystic fibrosis. Profiling relied on immunoSEQ multiplex PCR, and the TCRdb table lists in-frame clones only, not all of them. The table lists some 8,900 clones, 98% to 99% of them singletons. Sequenced input: blood. All receptors derive from a girl aged 2-9 years with cystic fibrosis.

This clone was seen only once. V and J are TRBV7-9 and TRBJ1-1; possibly TRBD1 for D (5 bases). CDR3 length: 16 amino acids. Germline values: CDR1 SEHNR, CDR2 FQNEAQ (reference sequence). Trimming left V 2 bases short and J 1 base short, with 14 bases between. CDR3 DNA sequence: TGTGCCAGCAGCTTAATAGGACATGCCGGGAACACTGAAGCTTTCTTT. The encoded protein is CASSLIGHAGNTEAFF.

The chain combines TRBV5-6 with TRBJ2-3, with D perhaps being TRBD1 or TRBD2 (5 bases each). Germline CDR1 and CDR2: SGHDT and YYEEEE. CDR3 size: 17 residues. V lost 0 bases, J lost 2 bases, and 16 bases lay in between. The CDR3 nucleotides are TGTGCCAGCAGCTTGGACCCGGGTTGGGGGACCACAGATACGCAGTATTTT. Its protein is CASSLDPGWGTTDTQYF.

The chain joins TRBV11-3 to TRBJ1-1; 8 positions agree with TRBD1. Unmatched junction bases numbered 1, after V lost 0 bases and J lost 7 bases. CDR3 size: 13 residues. Germline CDR1 reads SGHNT; CDR2 reads YENEEA. CDR3 nucleotide sequence: TGTGCCAGCAGCTTAGATGGGACAGGTGAAGCTTTCTTT. Its protein product is CASSLDGTGEAFF.

The chain couples TRBV6-5 to TRBJ2-1; 9 nucleotides match TRBD2. The CDR3 consists of 15 residues. V was pared by 0 bases and J by 9 bases, with 6 bases of the junction left unmatched. Germline CDR1 is MNHEY and CDR2 is SVGAGI. This CDR3 is CASSYSGGRESEQFF. The CDR3 DNA reads as TGTGCCAGCAGTTACTCTGGCGGGAGGGAAAGTGAGCAGTTCTTC.

This clone was seen a single time. The V and J genes are TRBV14 and TRBJ2-3; D is perhaps TRBD1 (5 bases). Germline-derived CDR1 and CDR2 are SGHDN and FVKESK. The CDR3 spans 12 residues. Trimming removed 1 base at V and 9 bases at J, with 8 bases between. CDR3 in amino acids: CASSQGKGTQYF. CDR3 bases: TGTGCCAGCAGCCAAGGGAAGGGGACGCAGTATTTT.

J is TRBJ1-2 and V is TRBV6-5; D is unresolved. In germline, CDR1 is MNHEY, CDR2 SVGAGI. The V end was cut by 8 bases, the J end by 5 bases, with 18 bases between. The CDR3 sequence is 14 residues long. In nucleotides, the CDR3 is TGTGCCAGCGGAGAAAGAAGGGAGGTATATGGCTACACCTTC. It is translated as CASGERREVYGYTF.

This rearrangement joins TRBV10-1 to TRBJ1-1; no definite D call. CDR3 length: 11 amino acids. Germline-derived CDR1 and CDR2 are WNHNN and SYGVQD (reference sequence). V was clipped by 8 bases and J by 3 bases, with 7 bases between them. DNA of the CDR3: TGCGCCAGCTGGGTCTACACTGAAGCTTTCTTT. Translation gives CASWVYTEAFF.

The chain couples TRBV27 to TRBJ2-1; D is perhaps TRBD1 (6 bases). Germline V lookup: CDR1 MNHEY, CDR2 SMNVEV (reference sequence). The V gene lost 5 bases and the J gene lost 4 bases, with 9 bases spanning the gap. CDR3 length equals 13 residues. CDR3 sequence reads: CASSQGPYNEQFF. CDR3 DNA sequence: TGTGCCAGCAGTCAGGGGCCTTACAATGAGCAGTTCTTC.

This sequence joins TRBV9 and TRBJ2-6; D is ambiguous. V lost 4 bases, J lost 2 bases, and 13 bases lay in between. The CDR3 contains 16 residues. Germline CDR1 is SGDLS and CDR2 is YYNGEE. CDR3 sequence (DNA): TGTGCCAGCAGCCCCCAAGCAAAGGCTGGGGCCAACGTCCTGACTTTC. Protein: CASSPQAKAGANVLTF.

The V and J genes are TRBV6-6 and TRBJ1-5; TRBD1 matches at 7 bases. CDR1 and CDR2 from the germline V gene are MNHNY and SVGAGI (reference sequence). The CDR3 totals 14 residues. J gave up 5 bases and V 6 bases, and 7 bases lay outside the gene matches. The CDR3 bases are TGTGCCAGCAGAAAGACAGGGAGCGATCAGCCCCAGCATTTT. Its protein product is CASRKTGSDQPQHF.

A single count supports this clone. V and J are TRBV7-3 and TRBJ1-3; tentative D call: TRBD1 (5 bases). This CDR3 region has 23 residues. The V and J ends lost 1 base and 0 bases respectively, with 31 bases between them. The germline CDR1 and CDR2 sequences are SGHTA and FQGTGA. DNA for the CDR3: TGTGCCAGCAGCTTAAAACCCTCGTCATTCAGGGACCAAGAGATCCACTCTGGAAACACCATATATTTT. It codes for CASSLKPSSFRDQEIHSGNTIYF. The variable domain in full, with the rest retrieved from reference TRBV7-3 and TRBJ1-3, is GAGVSQTPSNKVTEKGKYVELRCDPISGHTALYWYRQSLGQGPEFLIYFQGTGAADDSGLPNDRFFAVRPEGSVSTLKIQRTERGDSAVYLCASSLKPSSFRDQEIHSGNTIYFGEGSWLTVV.

The rearrangement joins TRBV27 to TRBJ2-1; D is undetermined. The CDR3 has 13 amino acids. Trimming removed 4 bases at V and 0 bases at J, with 4 bases between. Germline values: CDR1 MNHEY, CDR2 SMNVEV (reference sequence). CDR3 region: CASSYSSYNEQFF. The CDR3 region has the DNA TGTGCCAGCAGTTATTCCTCCTACAATGAGCAGTTCTTC.

V gene TRBV10-2 combines with J gene TRBJ2-2, with TRBD1 identical over 7 bases. The V segment lost 6 bases and the J segment 1 base; nucleotides outside the gene matches: 2. The CDR3 extends over 14 amino acids. Germline CDR1 and CDR2: WSHSY and SAAADI. The CDR3 reads CASRDRLNTGELFF. CDR3 sequence (DNA): TGCGCCAGCAGGGACAGGCTGAACACCGGGGAGCTGTTTTTT.

The CDR3 DNA reads TGTGCCAGCAGTTATTGGACAGCCGGGGAGCTGTTTTTT. It is translated as CASSYWTAGELFF. The chain recombines TRBV6-5 with TRBJ2-2; tentative D call: TRBD1 (6 bases). V was trimmed by 3 bases and J by 6 bases, leaving 8 bases between them. Germline V gives CDR1 MNHEY, CDR2 SVGAGI. The CDR3 has 13 residues.

The chain carries TRBV30 and TRBJ1-2; no firm D call. V was shortened by 8 bases and J by 6 bases, with 10 bases between the two germline ends. Germline loops: CDR1 GTSNPN, CDR2 SVGIG (reference sequence). The CDR3 covers 10 residues. CDR3 nucleotide sequence: TGTGCCACCGATTCAAATGGCTACACCTTC. It is translated as CATDSNGYTF.

V gene TRBV28 combines with J gene TRBJ2-7, with unresolved D. Trimming shortened V by 4 bases and J by 3 bases, and 7 bases separated the two germline ends. This CDR3 has 12 amino acids. Per the germline V gene, CDR1 is MDHEN and CDR2 is SYDVKM. CDR3 in DNA: TGTGCCAGCAGTTCTAATTACTACGAGCAGTACTTC. It specifies CASSSNYYEQYF.

This chain uses TRBV2 with TRBJ2-1; D perhaps matches TRBD2 (5 bases). This CDR3 contains 15 residues. Germline assignment: CDR1 SNHLY and CDR2 FYNNEI. Trimming left V 4 bases short and J 2 bases short, with 12 bases between. This CDR3 is CASSAGSNPYNEQFF. DNA for the CDR3: TGTGCCAGCAGTGCGGGGTCGAATCCCTACAATGAGCAGTTCTTC.

The V call is TRBV5-1, the J call TRBJ2-3, with 9 bases that match TRBD1. Trimming took 6 bases from V and 4 from J; bases not matched to a gene: 9. The length of the CDR3 is 15 residues. Germline CDR1 is SGHRS and CDR2 is YFSETQ. As DNA, the CDR3 is TGCGCCAGCAATCGACAGGGGGTGTCCGCAGATACGCAGTATTTT. It yields the protein CASNRQGVSADTQYF.

The chain recombines TRBV5-6 with TRBJ2-7, with D possibly being TRBD2 (5 bases). The V end lost 5 bases, the J end lost 5 bases, and 17 bases lay between the germline ends. Germline CDR1 and CDR2: SGHDT and YYEEEE. The CDR3 runs 14 residues. CDR3 sequence reads: CASRGVEGYDEQYF. The CDR3 DNA is TGTGCCAGCAGGGGAGTCGAGGGTTACGACGAGCAGTACTTC.

The J gene is TRBJ2-2, the V gene TRBV2; the D gene is possibly TRBD2 (5 bases). CDR3 length equals 15 residues. The germline CDR1 and CDR2 sequences are SNHLY and FYNNEI. Trimming removed 3 bases from V and 5 bases from J, with 13 bases in between. CDR3 residues: CASSDSAPGTGELFF. The CDR3 coding sequence is TGTGCCAGCAGTGACTCCGCCCCGGGGACCGGGGAGCTGTTTTTT.

The chain employs TRBV29-1 and TRBJ2-1; D might be TRBD1 or TRBD2, each matching 5 bases. CDR1 and CDR2 from the germline V gene are SQVTM and ANQGSEA. V was pared by 7 bases and J by 4 bases, with 11 bases between. The CDR3 is made up of 12 amino acids. CDR3 loop: CSGGRRYNEQFF. The CDR3 nucleotides are TGCAGCGGGGGACGGCGTTACAATGAGCAGTTCTTC.

V gene TRBV5-1 combines with J gene TRBJ1-1; D perhaps matches TRBD1 (6 bases). CDR3 length equals 15 residues. The V gene's germline CDR1 is SGHRS and CDR2 YFSETQ. V dropped 0 bases and J dropped 1 base, with 10 bases sitting between them. CDR3 DNA sequence: TGCGCCAGCAGCTTGGTACGGACAGCGAACACTGAAGCTTTCTTT. Translated, it gives CASSLVRTANTEAFF. Supplemented by reference TRBV5-1 and TRBJ1-1, the full variable domain reads KAGVTQTPRYLIKTRGQQVTLSCSPISGHRSVSWYQQTPGQGLQFLFEYFSETQRNKGNFPGRFSGRQFSNSRSEMNVSTLELGDSALYLCASSLVRTANTEAFFGQGTRLTVV.